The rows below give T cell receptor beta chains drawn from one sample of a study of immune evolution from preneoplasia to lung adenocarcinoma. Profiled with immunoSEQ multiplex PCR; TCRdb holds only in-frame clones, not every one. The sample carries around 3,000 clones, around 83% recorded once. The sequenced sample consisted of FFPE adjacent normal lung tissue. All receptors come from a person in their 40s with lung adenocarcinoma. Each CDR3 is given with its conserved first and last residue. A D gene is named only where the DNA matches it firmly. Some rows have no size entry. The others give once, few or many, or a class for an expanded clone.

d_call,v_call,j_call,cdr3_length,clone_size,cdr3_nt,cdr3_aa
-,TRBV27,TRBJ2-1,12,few,TGTGCCAGCAGTAGGACCAACAATGAGCAGTTCTTC,CASSRTNNEQFF
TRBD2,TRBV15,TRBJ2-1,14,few,TGTGCCACCAGCACAGGACTAGGCAGAAATGAGCAGTTCTTC,CATSTGLGRNEQFF
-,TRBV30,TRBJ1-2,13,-,TGTGCCGGGGTCCTAGGGTCTTCTATGGGCTACACCTTC,CAGVLGSSMGYTF
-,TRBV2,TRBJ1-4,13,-,TGTGCCAGCAGGGGTGACGGTGAAGTGCGACTGTTTTTT,CASRGDGEVRLFF
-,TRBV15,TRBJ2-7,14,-,TGTGCCACCAGCAGAGGGTCGGACTCCTACGAGCAGTACTTC,CATSRGSDSYEQYF
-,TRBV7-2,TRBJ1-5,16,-,TGTGCCAGCAGCTTAGTGGGCAGGAACGGCAATCAGCCCCAGCATTTT,CASSLVGRNGNQPQHF
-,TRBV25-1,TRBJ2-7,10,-,TGTGCCAGCAGTGAACTCGAGCAGTACTTC,CASSELEQYF
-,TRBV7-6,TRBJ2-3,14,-,TGTGCCAGCAGTTCCTACCGCGGCACAGATACGCAGTATTTT,CASSSYRGTDTQYF
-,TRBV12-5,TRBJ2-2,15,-,TGTGCTAGTGGCCCCGGGACAAAAAACACCGGGGAGCTGTTTTTT,CASGPGTKNTGELFF
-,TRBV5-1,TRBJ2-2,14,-,TGCGCCAGCCTCCTGCGGCCCGGGTCCGGGGAGCTGTTTTTT,CASLLRPGSGELFF
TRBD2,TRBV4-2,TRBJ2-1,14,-,TGTGCCAGCAGCCAAGAGGAAGCGGGGTTTGTACAGTTCTTC,CASSQEEAGFVQFF
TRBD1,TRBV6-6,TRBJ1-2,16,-,TGTGCCAGCAGTTACCCTAGGGCAACAGGGGGGGCTGGCTACACCTTC,CASSYPRATGGAGYTF
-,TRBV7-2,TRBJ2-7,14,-,TGTGCCAGCAGCTCCTACCTGACAACCTACGAGCAGTACTTC,CASSSYLTTYEQYF
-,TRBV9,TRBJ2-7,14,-,TGTGCCAGCAGCGTAGTCGAGAATGGGGTCGAGCAGTACTTC,CASSVVENGVEQYF
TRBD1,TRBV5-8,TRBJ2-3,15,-,TGTGCCAGCAGCCAGGGCAGGGGGTACACAGATACGCAGTATTTT,CASSQGRGYTDTQYF
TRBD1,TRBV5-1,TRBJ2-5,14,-,TGCGCCAGCAGCCCCGGACAGGAGCAAGAGACCCAGTACTTC,CASSPGQEQETQYF
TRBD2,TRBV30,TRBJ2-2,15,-,TGTGCCTGGAGTGTCGGGACTAGCGACACCGGGGAGCTGTTTTTT,CAWSVGTSDTGELFF
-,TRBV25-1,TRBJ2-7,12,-,TGTGCCAGCAGCGCTCCCTCCTACGAGCAGTACTTC,CASSAPSYEQYF
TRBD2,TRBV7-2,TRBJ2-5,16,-,TGTGCCAGCAGCCAAGGACTAGCCTATAATCAGGAGACCCAGTACTTC,CASSQGLAYNQETQYF
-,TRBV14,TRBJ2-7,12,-,TGTGCCAGCAGCCAAGATTCCCACGAGCAGTACTTC,CASSQDSHEQYF
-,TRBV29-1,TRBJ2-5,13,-,TGCAGCTTCTCCCCGGGGTTGAGAGAGACCCAGTACTTC,CSFSPGLRETQYF
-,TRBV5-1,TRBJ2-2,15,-,TGCGCCAGCAGCTTTCCAGGTACCCGGACCGGGGAGCTGTTTTTT,CASSFPGTRTGELFF